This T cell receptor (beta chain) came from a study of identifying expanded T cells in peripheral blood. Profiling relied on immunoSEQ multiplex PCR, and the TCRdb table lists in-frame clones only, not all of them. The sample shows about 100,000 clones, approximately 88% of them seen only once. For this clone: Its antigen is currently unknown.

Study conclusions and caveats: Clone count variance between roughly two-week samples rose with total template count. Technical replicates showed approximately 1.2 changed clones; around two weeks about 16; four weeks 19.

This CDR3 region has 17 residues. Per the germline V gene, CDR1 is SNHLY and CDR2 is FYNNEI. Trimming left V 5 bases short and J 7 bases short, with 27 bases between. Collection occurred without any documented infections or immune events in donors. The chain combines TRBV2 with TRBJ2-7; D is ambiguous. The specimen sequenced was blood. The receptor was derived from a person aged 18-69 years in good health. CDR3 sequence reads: CASSWLPPVGRQGEQYF. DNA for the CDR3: TGTGCCAGCAGTTGGTTACCCCCGGTGGGCCGCCAAGGGGAGCAGTACTTC.